The following is a TCR beta chain sequence with its context. Antigen: not known. This sample stems from a study of T-cell memory formation after mild COVID-19. Study-wide results and limits: Cross-reactive memory seemingly joined, as some responding clones were found in pre-infection memory. Balance between CD4 and CD8 was seen in clones contracting day 15 to 85, and a CD4+ lean was seen in later expanders.

From 5'RACE with constant-segment primers came TCR alpha and TCR beta cDNA libraries that carried sample barcodes and UMIs. TCRdb passed the 5' RACE reads through MiXCR, listing each CDR3 protein once. Altogether roughly 580,000 distinct CDR3 sequences are present, around 17% being singletons, with the ten largest covering about 12%. Trimming cost V 7 bases and J 4 bases, with 14 bases left between them. The V gene's germline CDR1 is MGHDK and CDR2 SYGVNS. The CDR3 contains 14 residues. This sequence originates from an adult woman who had mild COVID-19 (a few samples of this study predate the infection). Cell type and time point are not known. The specimen sequenced was PBMCs or a T cell subset sorted from them (not recorded which). The V and J genes are TRBV25-1 and TRBJ1-3; D unresolved. The CDR3 DNA sequence: TGTGCCAGCAATGCAGACGTCTTCGGAAACACCATATATTTT. It is translated as CASNADVFGNTIYF.